Listed here are 27 T cell receptor beta chains from one sample, sequenced in a study of tumor and adjacent non-tumor tissue in lung cancer (dated by TCRdb to the late 2010s). To prepare the library, multiplex PCR was applied. Sequencing relied on an Illumina HiSeq 2500. TCRbeta libraries were constructed through three rounds of nested PCR with primers (Table S4) according to protocols modified from ARM-PCR. Starting from the raw public reads, TCRdb applied fastp trimming at Q25, assembled clones with MiXCR and retained in-frame beta chains. Each record represents a unique CDR3 protein, reported with the most common genes and DNA among its rows. The sample records 200,000 to 250,000 distinct CDR3 sequences, 71% of which are singletons. The ten largest clonotypes hold approximately 25% of the sample. RNA was isolated from bulk, unsorted tissue, and RNA quality was assessed with a NanoDrop ND-1000 and an Agilent 2100.

Sequenced sample: lung tumor tissue. The receptors were gathered from a man aged 55 to 70 with non-small cell lung cancer.

The gene calls are TRBV20-1 and TRBJ1-4; perhaps TRBD1 as D (6 bases). Germline V gene data show CDR1 as DFQATT and CDR2 as SNEGSKA (reference sequence). This CDR3 region has 15 residues. V shed 1 base and J shed 4 bases, with 13 bases lying between them. The CDR3 DNA reads TGCAGTGCTAGAGCGTACAGGGTTGGTAATGAAAAACTGTTTTTT. Its protein product is CSARAYRVGNEKLFF.

Details on this clonotype: A read error may produce the germline difference seen at one junction end. The chain uses TRBV20-1 and TRBJ1-2; no clear D gene. CDR3 length: 14 amino acids. Germline V CDR1 and CDR2: DFQATT, SNEGSKA (reference sequence). In nucleotides, the CDR3 is TGCCGTGCTACCTTACCTTCCTCCAACTATGGCTACACCTTC. Translation: CRATLPSSNYGYTF.

In the case of this clonotype: An end of the junction differs from the germline gene, which may be a read error. CDR3 nucleotide sequence: TGTGCTAGCAGCGGGACTAGCGGGGGGGCTGGCAGTGAGCAGTTCTTC. Translation gives CASSGTSGGAGSEQFF. V gene TRBV11-1 combines with J gene TRBJ2-1; TRBD2 agrees at 16 bases. CDR3 length: 16 amino acids. Germline CDR1 is SGHAT and CDR2 is FQDESV (reference sequence).

Ten or more counts support this clonotype. The chain carries TRBV4-3 and TRBJ2-2; D perhaps matches TRBD2 (5 bases). V dropped 1 base and J dropped 3 bases, with 6 bases sitting between them. The CDR3 totals 14 residues. CDR1 and CDR2 (germline): LGHNA, YSLEER. The CDR3 sequence: CASSQGGDTGELFF. The CDR3 DNA reads TGCGCCAGCAGCCAAGGGGGAGACACCGGGGAGCTGTTTTTT.

Notes on this clonotype: The junction departs from germline at one end; a sequencing error may be responsible. The chain carries TRBV12-3 or TRBV12-4 and TRBJ2-3, with D uncertain. The CDR3 runs to 13 residues. The CDR3 region has the DNA TGTGTCAGCACCCTCGTTAGCACATATACGCAGTATTTT. Translating it yields CVSTLVSTYTQYF.

To note about this clonotype: The junction differs from germline at one of its ends, possibly a read error. The chain recombines TRBV20-1 with TRBJ2-7; a weak D match, TRBD2 (5 bases). The germline CDR1 and CDR2 sequences are DFQATT and SNEGSKA (reference sequence). This CDR3 has 13 amino acids. The CDR3 DNA sequence: TGCAGTGCTAGCGGTGTGACTACCCTCGAGCAGTATTTC. It specifies CSASGVTTLEQYF.

About this clonotype: This may stem from a read error, because a much larger clone lies one nucleotide away. V and J are TRBV11-1 and TRBJ2-1; 7 bases are shared with TRBD2. The CDR3 spans 15 residues. V dropped 7 bases and J dropped 6; count of bases not matched to a gene: 12. Germline CDR1 and CDR2: SGHAT and FQDESV (reference sequence). In nucleotides, the CDR3 is TGTGCCAGCAACCGGACGCTAGCGGAACTCAATGAGCAGTTCTTC. Encoded protein: CASNRTLAELNEQFF.

A note on this clonotype: It may be a read error: a sequence one base away is much more abundant. The chain uses TRBV11-1 and TRBJ2-5; 10 nucleotides line up with TRBD1. Trimming removed 1 base from V and 1 base from J; junction bases left unmatched: 3. Germline loops: CDR1 SGHAT, CDR2 FQDESV (reference sequence). There are 16 residues in the CDR3. The CDR3 bases are TGTGCCAGCAGCTTAGGCGGGACAGGGGCCCAAGAGACCCAGTACTTC. Encoded protein: CASSLGGTGAQETQYF.

This clonotype was counted many times. This chain links TRBV20-1 with TRBJ1-1; no clear D. Trimming pared 1 base from V and 1 base from J, leaving 10 bases between. From germline, CDR1 is DFQATT and CDR2 SNEGSKA (reference sequence). The CDR3 loop spans 14 amino acids. CDR3 nucleotide sequence: TGCAGTGCTAGAGGGGGAGCGGGGAACACTGAAGCTTTCTTT. Encoded protein: CSARGGAGNTEAFF.

About this clonotype itself: No conserved phenylalanine or tryptophan ends this CDR3, so it is likely a read error. The chain employs TRBV25-1 and TRBJ2-2; D unclear. CDR3 length equals 15 residues. Germline CDR1 MGHDK, CDR2 SYGVNS. The CDR3 sequence is CANSEKAARTWELFY. CDR3 coding DNA: TGTGCCAACAGTGAGAAGGCAGCCCGCACCTGGGAGCTGTTTTAT.

A note on this clonotype: The CDR3 carries no conserved terminal phenylalanine or tryptophan, so it likely arises from a read error. This chain joins TRBV11-3 and TRBJ2-7; TRBD2 might be the D (6 bases). Germline V gene data show CDR1 as SGHNT and CDR2 as YENEEA. The CDR3 runs 15 residues. The CDR3 here is CASRSSAGIDYEQYI. CDR3 bases: TGTGCCAGCAGATCCTCAGCGGGCATCGACTACGAACAGTACATC.

J is TRBJ1-5 and V is TRBV20-1; D not certain. Per germline, CDR1 DFQATT and CDR2 SNEGSKA (reference sequence). Trimming pared 3 bases from V and 4 bases from J, leaving 13 bases between. The CDR3 consists of 14 residues. CDR3: CSASKAYRNQPQHF. DNA for the CDR3: TGCAGTGCTAGTAAGGCTTATAGGAATCAGCCCCAGCATTTT.

This clonotype came up a few times. A much larger clone lies one base from this, so it may be a read error. The rearrangement links TRBV29-1 to TRBJ1-1; unclear D gene. This CDR3 region has 10 residues. Germline V lookup: CDR1 SQVTM, CDR2 ANQGSEA. The CDR3 region has the DNA TGCAACGGAGCGAACACTGAAGCTTTCTTT. Translating gives CNGANTEAFF.

This clonotype occurred once. This rearrangement joins TRBV20-1 to TRBJ1-1, with TRBD1 matching 7 bases. V gave up 5 bases and J gave up 6 bases; unmatched junction bases: 15. The CDR3 extends over 15 amino acids. Germline lookup yields CDR1 DFQATT and CDR2 SNEGSKA (reference sequence). In DNA form, the CDR3 reads TGCAGTGCTGGCGACAGGGAGGGGATGAGCGCTGAAGCTTTCTTT. It translates to CSAGDREGMSAEAFF.

In the case of this clonotype: A single base separates this from a much larger clone, so it may be a read error. The chain carries TRBV12-3 or TRBV12-4 and TRBJ2-1; weak D call: TRBD2 (6 bases). The CDR3 length is 19 residues. V was pared by 3 bases and J by 1 base, with 22 bases between. CDR3 amino acids: CASSFIPSGLASSYNEQFF. The CDR3 nucleotides read TGTGCCAGCAGTTTTATCCCTTCTGGGCTAGCGAGTTCCTACAATGAGCAGTTCTTC.

The chain joins TRBV30 to TRBJ2-3; possible D gene TRBD2, 5 bases. The CDR3 consists of 16 residues. V dropped 0 bases and J dropped 0 bases, with 13 bases sitting between them. Germline CDR1 is GTSNPN and CDR2 is SVGIG (reference sequence). The CDR3 bases are TGTGCCTGGAGTGTTCGGACTGGCCGAAGCACAGATACGCAGTATTTT. Protein: CAWSVRTGRSTDTQYF.

As regards this clonotype: One end of the junction fails to match germline, which may point to a read error. V gene TRBV20-1 combines with J gene TRBJ2-1; the match to TRBD2 covers 10 bases. Germline loops: CDR1 DFQATT, CDR2 SNEGSKA (reference sequence). The CDR3 sequence is 16 residues long. The CDR3 coding sequence is TGCAGTGTTAGACCCTCCACTAGCGGGGCCTACGATGAGCAGTTCTTC. Its protein is CSVRPSTSGAYDEQFF.

This rearrangement joins TRBV29-1 to TRBJ2-7, with 7 bases that match TRBD2. CDR1 and CDR2 (germline): SQVTM, ANQGSEA. With V trimmed by 6 bases and J by 6 bases, 11 bases remained unmatched. The CDR3 runs to 13 residues. In DNA, the CDR3 is TGCAGCGTGGGAGGGATGGGAGCCCCCGAGCAGTACTTC. The encoded protein is CSVGGMGAPEQYF.

The table lists this clonotype with many counts. The genes are TRBV5-4 and TRBJ2-6; no clear D. With 0 bases removed from V and 4 bases from J, the gap between germline ends came to 17 bases. The CDR3 runs 18 residues. Germline V gene sequence: CDR1 SGHNT, CDR2 YYREEE (reference sequence). The CDR3, as DNA: TGTGCCAGCAGCTTGGATGGCAGGCTGGCGGCGGGGGCCAACGTCCTGACTTTC. Translated: CASSLDGRLAAGANVLTF.

V usage is TRBV28 and J usage is TRBJ2-7, with 9 bases fitting TRBD2. Germline CDR1 and CDR2: MDHEN and SYDVKM. V lost 10 bases and J lost 5; bases outside the gene matches: 15. This CDR3 is 15 amino acids long. CDR3 nucleotide sequence: TGTGCCACCAGGTTTTATGCGGGGGGGGCCGACGAGCAGTACTTC. Encoded protein: CATRFYAGGADEQYF.

With regard to this clonotype: At one end the junction does not follow the germline gene, possibly because of a read error. This chain uses TRBV11-2 with TRBJ1-2; TRBD1 is a possible D gene (5 bases). The germline V gene has CDR1 SGHAT and CDR2 FQNNGV. CDR3 length: 12 amino acids. The CDR3 loop reads CASSLLWGFFAF. DNA for the CDR3: TGTGCCAGCAGCTTATTATGGGGGTTTTTCGCCTTC.

Worth noting for this clonotype: One end of the junction is discordant with germline, which a read error may explain. This chain joins TRBV28 and TRBJ2-5; D uncertain. Germline V gene data show CDR1 as MDHEN and CDR2 as SYDVKM. The CDR3 spans 15 residues. The DNA for the CDR3 is TGTGCCAGCAGTTTACTGTTTGGCAACCACGAGACCCAGTACTTC. Encoded protein: CASSLLFGNHETQYF.

This clonotype was picked up one time. The CDR3 carries no conserved terminal phenylalanine or tryptophan, so it likely arises from a read error. This chain links TRBV20-1 with TRBJ2-2; TRBD2 agrees at 10 bases. With 5 bases clipped from V and 4 bases from J, the junction kept 7 bases outside the gene matches. This CDR3 is 15 amino acids long. Germline-derived CDR1 and CDR2 are DFQATT and SNEGSKA (reference sequence). In nucleotides, the CDR3 is TGCAGTGCTTTTAGCGGGGGGCCGGTCACCGGGGAGCTGTTTTAT. Translation gives CSAFSGGPVTGELFY.

The chain joins TRBV28 to TRBJ1-1; D is ambiguous. The CDR3 runs to 13 residues. The germline V gene encodes CDR1 MDHEN and CDR2 SYDVKM. V dropped 6 bases and J dropped 8 bases, with 16 bases sitting between them. The CDR3 sequence is CASSTDMLSEAFF. CDR3 nucleotide sequence: TGTGCCAGCAGCACCGACATGCTCAGCGAAGCTTTCTTT.

As to this clonotype: It may be a read error: a sequence one base away is much more abundant. For the CDR3, the DNA is TGCAGTGCTAGATATGGGGGCGACACTGAAGCTTTCTTT. This codes for CSARYGGDTEAFF. The chain couples TRBV20-1 to TRBJ1-1; possibly TRBD1 for D (6 bases). The V end was cut by 2 bases, the J end by 3 bases, with 10 bases between. Germline V gene lookup returns CDR1 DFQATT and CDR2 SNEGSKA (reference sequence). The CDR3 is made up of 13 amino acids.

V gene TRBV11-3 combines with J gene TRBJ2-2; D is perhaps TRBD1 (6 bases). CDR3 size: 15 residues. The ends were cut back, 7 bases at V and 1 base at J, with 13 bases in the middle. Germline V gene sequence: CDR1 SGHNT, CDR2 YENEEA. The CDR3 spells CASTFGQRNTGELFF. CDR3 DNA sequence: TGTGCCAGCACCTTCGGACAGAGGAACACCGGGGAGCTGTTTTTT.

This chain joins TRBV4-1 and TRBJ2-5; the match to TRBD2 covers 10 bases. Looked up from germline, CDR1 is MGHRA and CDR2 is YSYEKL. The V gene end was trimmed by 4 bases and the J gene end by 2 bases; junction bases not matched to a gene: 7. CDR3 size: 16 residues. The CDR3 sequence is CASSRAGGQTQETQYF. In DNA form, the CDR3 reads TGCGCCAGCAGCCGAGCGGGGGGGCAGACTCAAGAGACCCAGTACTTC.